This T cell receptor beta chain came from a study of tumor-infiltrating lymphocytes in primary liver carcinoma. Study-level background: Staging placed the tumors at T1-T3 N0M0, and they measured roughly 4.2 to 11 cm across.

Taking about 18-32 mg of unsorted bulk tissue, the authors co-extracted RNA and DNA. HBV chronically infected the treatment-naive patients. Study observations and caveats: Tumor-adjacent and tumor-blood pairs shared a smaller degree of overlap than tumor region pairs. Tumors and blood were compared for top-250-clone fraction, and tumors had the significantly higher value (p = 0.039).

A constant-region primer primed TCR beta cDNA synthesis from roughly 520 ng of total RNA. Library construction for TCR beta comprised three nested multiplex PCR rounds performed with slightly modified ARM-PCR. It was with TRBV1-TRBV30 forward primers and a C-beta reverse primer that the first two PCR rounds were run, at roughly 11 cycles each. TCRdb fed the multiplex PCR reads into MiXCR, producing one record per CDR3 protein. The sample has about 120,000 distinct CDR3 sequences; roughly 75% are singletons. This clonotype occurred once. Antigen specificity is unknown. One end of the junction varies from germline; a read error may be responsible. There are 14 residues in the CDR3. Germline CDR1 is MNHNY and CDR2 is SVGAGI (reference sequence).

The sample comprised tumor-adjacent normal liver tissue. This receptor was identified in an older woman with primary liver carcinoma and hepatitis B virus infection. The chain links TRBV6-6 to TRBJ2-5; possible D gene TRBD1, 5 bases. CDR3: CASILVQGQEIQYF. CDR3 nucleotides: TGTGCCAGCATCCTAGTTCAGGGCCAAGAGATCCAGTACTTC.